This entry concerns a single TCR beta chain. No antigen is known for it. At one boundary the junction diverges from the germline segment, which might be a read error. Here immunoSEQ multiplex PCR was the method, and the copy in TCRdb shows in-frame clones only, minus some. The sample consists of approximately 110,000 clones, approximately 92% of them appearing once. This sample is drawn from a study of graft-versus-host responses after intestinal transplantation. Study summary: Grafts that recipients had were multivisceral, liver-intestinal, or isolated intestinal transplants. Once they had received anti-thymocyte globulin induction, all recipients took tacrolimus and steroids for around 3 years. Study observations and caveats: GvH clones appeared in recipient marrow, some first in ileum or blood.

The CDR3 has 15 amino acids. CDR1 is SSHAT, CDR2 FNYEAQ, per germline (reference sequence). Sequences were derived from unstimulated CD4+ T cells sorted from spleen or lymph node cells, sampled before transplant. This chain links TRBV7-7 with TRBJ2-5, with 7 bases fitting TRBD2. This TCR derives from a human donor who was the organ donor for an intestinal transplant. This CDR3 is CASSLSGRGQETQYF. CDR3 in DNA: TGTGCTAGCAGCTTATCAGGGCGGGGGCAAGAGACCCAGTACTTC. Complete variable domain (other parts from reference TRBV7-7 and TRBJ2-5): GAGVSQSPRYKVTKRGQDVTLRCDPISSHATLYWYQQALGQGPEFLTYFNYEAQPDKSGLPSDRFSAERPEGSISTLTIQRTEQRDSAMYRCASSLSGRGQETQYFGPGTRLLVL.